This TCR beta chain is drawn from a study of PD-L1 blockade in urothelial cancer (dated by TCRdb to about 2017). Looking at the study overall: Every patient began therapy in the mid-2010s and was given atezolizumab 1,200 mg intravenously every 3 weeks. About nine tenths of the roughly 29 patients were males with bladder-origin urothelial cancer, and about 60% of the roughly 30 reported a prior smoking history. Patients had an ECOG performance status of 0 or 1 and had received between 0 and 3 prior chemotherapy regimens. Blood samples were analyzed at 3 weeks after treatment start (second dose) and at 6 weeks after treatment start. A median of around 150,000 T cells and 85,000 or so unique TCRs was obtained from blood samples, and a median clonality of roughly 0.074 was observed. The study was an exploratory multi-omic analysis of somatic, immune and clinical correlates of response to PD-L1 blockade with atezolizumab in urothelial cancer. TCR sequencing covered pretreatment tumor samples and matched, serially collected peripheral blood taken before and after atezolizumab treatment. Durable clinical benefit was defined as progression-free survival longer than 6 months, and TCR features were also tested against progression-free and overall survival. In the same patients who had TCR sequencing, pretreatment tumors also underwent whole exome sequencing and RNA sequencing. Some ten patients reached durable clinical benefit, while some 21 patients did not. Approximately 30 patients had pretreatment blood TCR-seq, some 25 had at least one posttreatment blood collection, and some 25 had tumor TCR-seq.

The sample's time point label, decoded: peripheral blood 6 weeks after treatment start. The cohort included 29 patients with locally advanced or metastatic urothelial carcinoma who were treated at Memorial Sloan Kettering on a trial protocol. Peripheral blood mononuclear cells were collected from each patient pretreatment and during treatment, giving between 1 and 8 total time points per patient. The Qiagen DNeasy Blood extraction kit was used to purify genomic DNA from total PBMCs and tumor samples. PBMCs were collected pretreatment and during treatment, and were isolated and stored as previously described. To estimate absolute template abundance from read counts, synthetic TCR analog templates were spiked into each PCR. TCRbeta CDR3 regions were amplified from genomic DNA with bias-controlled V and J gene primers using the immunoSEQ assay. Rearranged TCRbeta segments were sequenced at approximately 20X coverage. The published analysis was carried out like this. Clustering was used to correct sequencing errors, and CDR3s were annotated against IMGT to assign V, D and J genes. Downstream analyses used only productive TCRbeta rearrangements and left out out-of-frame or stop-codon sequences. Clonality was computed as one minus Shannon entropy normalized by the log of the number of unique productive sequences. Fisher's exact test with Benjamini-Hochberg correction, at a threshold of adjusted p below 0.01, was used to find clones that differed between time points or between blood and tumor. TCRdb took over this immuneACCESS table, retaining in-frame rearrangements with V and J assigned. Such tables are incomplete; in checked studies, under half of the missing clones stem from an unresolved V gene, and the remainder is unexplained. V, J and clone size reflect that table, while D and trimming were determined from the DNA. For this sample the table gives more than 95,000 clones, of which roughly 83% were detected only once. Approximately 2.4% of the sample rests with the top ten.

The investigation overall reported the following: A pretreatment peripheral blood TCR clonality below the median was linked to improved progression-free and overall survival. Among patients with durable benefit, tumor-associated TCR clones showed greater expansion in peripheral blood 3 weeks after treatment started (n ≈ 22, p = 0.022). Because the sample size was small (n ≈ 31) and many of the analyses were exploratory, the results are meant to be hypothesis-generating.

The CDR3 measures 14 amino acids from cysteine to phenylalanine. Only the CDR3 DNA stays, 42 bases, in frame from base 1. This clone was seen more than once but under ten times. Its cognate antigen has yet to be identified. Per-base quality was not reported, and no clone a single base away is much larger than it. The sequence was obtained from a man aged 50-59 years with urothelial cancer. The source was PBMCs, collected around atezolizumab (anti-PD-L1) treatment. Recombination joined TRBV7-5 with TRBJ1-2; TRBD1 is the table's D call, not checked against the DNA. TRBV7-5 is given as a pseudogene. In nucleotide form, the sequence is TGTGCCAGAAGCTTGACAGGGGGGAACTATGGCTACACCTTC. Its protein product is CARSLTGGNYGYTF.